This entry lists 23 T cell receptor beta chains sequenced from one sample in a study of glioma-infiltrating T cells. Amplification of TCR alpha and beta CDR3 regions from RNA used iRepertoire nested multiplex PCR. One entry per CDR3 protein, called by TCRdb with MiXCR from the multiplex PCR reads. The sample has about 180,000 distinct CDR3 sequences, 43% seen once. Material: glioma tissue, nonneoplastic brain tissue, or PBMCs (not recorded which). Receptor source: a human donor with low-grade glioma or glioblastoma, undergoing nonglioma brain surgery, or in good health (not recorded which).

This clonotype was found many times. V gene TRBV2 combines with J gene TRBJ2-3; 7 nucleotides match TRBD2. Trimming took 3 bases from V and 2 from J; bases not matched to a gene: 5. Germline values: CDR1 SNHLY, CDR2 FYNNEI. The CDR3 is 15 amino acids. The CDR3 sequence: CASSELAAVTDTQYF. Here the CDR3 DNA reads TGTGCCAGCAGTGAGCTAGCGGCTGTCACAGATACGCAGTATTTT.

Concerning this clonotype itself: One base away lies a much larger clone, so this may be a sequencing read error. The DNA of the CDR3 is TGTGCCAGCAATACACAGGGATTGGTAGATACGCAGTATTTT. Protein sequence: CASNTQGLVDTQYF. The chain links TRBV2 to TRBJ2-3; tentatively, D is TRBD1 (6 bases). CDR1 and CDR2 from the germline V gene are SNHLY and FYNNEI. The V end lost 7 bases, the J end lost 5 bases, and 16 bases lay between the germline ends. The CDR3 spans 14 residues.

A few counts support this clonotype. The chain employs TRBV29-1 and TRBJ2-7; perhaps D is TRBD1 or TRBD2 (5 bases each). Trimming pared 0 bases from V and 3 bases from J, leaving 15 bases between. Germline CDR1 is SQVTM and CDR2 is ANQGSEA. The length of the CDR3 is 15 residues. The CDR3 DNA is TGCAGCGTTGAAGATAGGGGACGGAACTTCTACGAGCAGTACTTC. This sequence encodes CSVEDRGRNFYEQYF.

The genes are TRBV12-3 or TRBV12-4 and TRBJ2-1; 11 nucleotides line up with TRBD2. This CDR3 is 15 amino acids long. V shed 5 bases, J shed 5 bases, and the junction held 5 bases outside the gene matches. The CDR3 reads CASSLPTSGNNEQFF. The CDR3 DNA is TGTGCCAGCAGTCTCCCGACTAGCGGGAACAATGAGCAGTTCTTC.

On this clonotype: This may stem from a read error, because a much larger clone lies one nucleotide away. This chain's CDR3 is CASSYFTSRKPYEQYF. The CDR3 coding sequence is TGTGCCAGCAGTTACTTTACTAGCCGGAAGCCCTACGAGCAGTACTTC. The J gene is TRBJ2-7, the V gene TRBV6-5; D perhaps matches TRBD2 (6 bases). This CDR3 has 16 amino acids. The germline gives CDR1 MNHEY, CDR2 SVGAGI. V was pared by 1 base and J by 2 bases, with 15 bases between.

This clonotype was counted ten times or more. The chain combines TRBV28 with TRBJ2-1; TRBD1 aligns across 7 bases. The germline CDR1 and CDR2 sequences are MDHEN and SYDVKM. Losses at the gene ends were 6 bases for V and 4 bases for J; bases not matched to a gene: 6. The length of the CDR3 is 14 residues. The CDR3 spells CASRLGGDYNEQFF. Written as DNA, the CDR3 is TGTGCCAGCAGATTAGGGGGCGATTACAATGAGCAGTTCTTC.

About this clonotype itself: The junction departs from the called germline gene at one end, perhaps through a read error. The rearrangement joins TRBV28 to TRBJ2-1; either TRBD1 or TRBD2 may supply D (5 bases each). This CDR3 spans 17 amino acids. The germline V gene encodes CDR1 MDHEN and CDR2 SYDVKM. CDR3 residues: CASSPNPGTKPYNEKFF. The CDR3 DNA follows: TGTGCCAGCAGTCCAAACCCCGGGACCAAGCCCTACAATGAGAAGTTCTTC.

This clonotype has a handful of counts. The V call is TRBV2, the J call TRBJ2-3, with TRBD2 identical over 8 bases. This CDR3 is 15 amino acids long. V was pared by 1 base and J by 8 bases, with 8 bases of the junction left unmatched. Germline V gene lookup returns CDR1 SNHLY and CDR2 FYNNEI. CDR3: CASSEDSGSVGTQYF. Written as DNA, the CDR3 is TGTGCCAGCAGTGAAGACAGCGGGAGTGTTGGTACGCAGTATTTT.

Comment on this clonotype: A much larger clonotype is one base distant, so this may be a read error. CDR3 DNA: TGTGCCAGCAGCGCATACTTGTTGGGAGCCTTCACCTTC. This encodes CASSAYLLGAFTF. This chain connects TRBV2 to TRBJ1-2; D gene unclear. Per germline, CDR1 SNHLY and CDR2 FYNNEI. Deletions cut 6 bases from V and 13 bases from J, with 21 bases between. This CDR3 has 13 residues.

As for this clonotype: Being one base from a much bigger clone, this may be a read error. The chain combines TRBV2 with TRBJ1-1, with 11 bases matching TRBD1. The CDR3 spans 16 residues. V was pared by 6 bases and J by 6 bases, with 12 bases of the junction left unmatched. Germline assignment: CDR1 SNHLY and CDR2 FYNNEI. This CDR3 is CASRYGQGAGSSEAFF. As DNA, the CDR3 is TGTGCCAGCAGGTACGGACAGGGGGCTGGGAGCTCTGAAGCTTTCTTT.

This clonotype was counted at least ten times. V is TRBV28 and J is TRBJ1-2; no definite D call. Germline V gene sequence: CDR1 MDHEN, CDR2 SYDVKM. The CDR3 is 12 residues long. Trimming took 2 bases from V and 2 from J, leaving 3 bases between them. The CDR3: CASSLGNYGYTF. The CDR3 coding sequence is TGTGCCAGCAGTTTAGGAAACTATGGCTACACCTTC.

This clonotype was picked up many times. V is TRBV28 and J is TRBJ2-1; 10 nucleotides match TRBD1. The CDR3 consists of 16 residues. In germline, CDR1 is MDHEN, CDR2 SYDVKM. Losses at the gene ends were 3 bases for V and 10 bases for J; bases not matched to a gene: 12. The CDR3 loop reads CASSLHGTGAYREQFF. DNA for the CDR3: TGTGCCAGCAGTTTGCACGGGACAGGGGCATACAGGGAGCAGTTCTTC.

To note about this clonotype: A much larger clone differs by one base, so this may be a read error. The chain joins TRBV2 to TRBJ1-5; 7 positions match TRBD1. Looked up from germline, CDR1 is SNHLY and CDR2 is FYNNEI. Trimming cost V 10 bases and J 3 bases; bases outside gene matches: 6. This CDR3 comprises 13 residues. The CDR3 protein is CAIRGQLNQPQHF. CDR3 coding DNA: TGTGCCATCAGGGGACAGCTCAATCAGCCCCAGCATTTT.

A word on this clonotype: This could be a read error, since a much larger clone is one nucleotide away. The chain couples TRBV6-4 to TRBJ2-5, with TRBD1 identical over 8 bases. CDR1 MRHNA and CDR2 SNTAGT come from the germline V gene. The CDR3 has 15 amino acids. CDR3 amino acids: CAGSVTGVYGETQYF. The CDR3 DNA follows: TGTGCCGGCAGTGTGACAGGGGTTTATGGAGAGACCCAGTACTTC.

This clonotype was recorded many times. At one boundary the junction diverges from the germline segment, which might be a read error. J is TRBJ1-2 and V is TRBV28; tentatively, D is TRBD1 (6 bases). Per the germline V gene, CDR1 is MDHEN and CDR2 is SYDVKM. This CDR3 is 13 amino acids long. CDR3 region: CASSLRGRRQAHF. CDR3 sequence (DNA): TGTGCCAGCAGTTTAAGGGGAAGGAGACAGGCGCACTTC.

The chain couples TRBV30 to TRBJ2-3, with 10 bases that match TRBD2. CDR1 and CDR2 (germline): GTSNPN, SVGIG (reference sequence). Trimming at V came to 1 base and at J to 2 bases, leaving 6 bases not matched to a gene. The CDR3 consists of 16 residues. This CDR3 reads CAWSEGAGGPTDTQYF. DNA of the CDR3: TGTGCCTGGAGTGAGGGAGCGGGAGGGCCCACAGATACGCAGTATTTT.

This clonotype was counted at least ten times. This chain links TRBV7-8 with TRBJ1-5; D is unclear. The CDR3 spans 15 residues. The V and J ends lost 5 bases and 2 bases respectively, with 13 bases between them. Germline CDR1 SGHVS, CDR2 FQNEAQ. CDR3 DNA: TGTGCCAGCAGCCCAGTGCGGGCGCGCAATCAGCCCCAGCATTTT. This sequence encodes CASSPVRARNQPQHF.

This clonotype has at least ten counts. The V gene is TRBV14, the J gene TRBJ2-3, with TRBD1 identical over 8 bases. The CDR3 loop spans 15 amino acids. Germline V gene lookup returns CDR1 SGHDN and CDR2 FVKESK. V gave up 1 base and J gave up 8 bases; unmatched junction bases: 8. This CDR3 is CASSQAGQGSTTQYF. The DNA of the CDR3 is TGTGCCAGCAGCCAAGCAGGACAGGGTAGTACTACGCAGTATTTT. Filled out from reference TRBV14 and TRBJ2-3, the complete variable domain reads EAGVTQFPSHSVIEKGQTVTLRCDPISGHDNLYWYRRVMGKEIKFLLHFVKESKQDESGMPNNRFLAERTGGTYSTLKVQPAELEDSGVYFCASSQAGQGSTTQYFGPGTRLTVL.

This clonotype has a count of ten or more. The V gene is TRBV28, the J gene TRBJ2-7; TRBD2 matches at 8 bases. This CDR3 is 14 amino acids long. V gave up 8 bases and J gave up 3 bases; unmatched junction bases: 9. Per germline, CDR1 MDHEN and CDR2 SYDVKM. DNA of the CDR3: TGTGCCAGCTCAACCGGGACTAGGTTCTACGAGCAGTACTTC. As protein: CASSTGTRFYEQYF. The complete variable domain, with remaining parts taken from reference TRBV28 and TRBJ2-7, reads DVKVTQSSRYLVKRTGEKVFLECVQDMDHENMFWYRQDPGLGLRLIYFSYDVKMKEKGDIPEGYSVSREKKERFSLILESASTNQTSMYLCASSTGTRFYEQYFGPGTRLTVT.

In its sample, this clonotype was seen a few times. This sequence joins TRBV3-1 and TRBJ1-1; D gene uncertain. Between the trimmed V and J ends, which lost 1 base and 5 bases, there was a span of 11 bases. The germline CDR1 and CDR2 sequences are LGHDT and YNNKEL (reference sequence). The CDR3 loop spans 14 amino acids. The CDR3 DNA sequence: TGTGCCAGCAGCCAAGTCCCCCAAGGAACTGAAGCTTTCTTT. It specifies CASSQVPQGTEAFF. Based on the CDR3 plus reference TRBV3-1 and TRBJ1-1, the full variable domain is DTAVSQTPKYLVTQMGNDKSIKCEQNLGHDTMYWYKQDSKKFLKIMFSYNNKELIINETVPNRFSPKSPDKAHLNLHINSLELGDSAVYFCASSQVPQGTEAFFGQGTRLTVV.

This clonotype was recorded at least ten times. The chain recombines TRBV3-1 with TRBJ1-3, with 8 bases identical to TRBD1. Germline assignment: CDR1 LGHDT and CDR2 YNNKEL (reference sequence). Trimming cost V 2 bases and J 0 bases; bases outside gene matches: 0. This CDR3 has 15 amino acids. Here the CDR3 DNA reads TGTGCCAGCAGCCAAACAGGGGGCTCTGGAAACACCATATATTTT. Translated, it gives CASSQTGGSGNTIYF.

The chain has TRBV19 and TRBJ2-3, with TRBD2 identical over 8 bases. V was clipped by 7 bases and J by 0 bases; unmatched bases: 9. CDR3 length: 16 residues. CDR1 and CDR2 (germline): LNHDA, SQIVND (reference sequence). Here the CDR3 DNA reads TGTGCCAGTAAGGGCCGGGCTAGCGGGAGCACAGATACGCAGTATTTT. Residues: CASKGRASGSTDTQYF.

As DNA, the CDR3 is TGTGCCAGTAGGGGACTAGCGGGAGGGGCTCCGGAGACCCAGTACTTC. Protein sequence: CASRGLAGGAPETQYF. The rearrangement joins TRBV19 to TRBJ2-5; TRBD2 matches at 16 bases. Germline V gene data show CDR1 as LNHDA and CDR2 as SQIVND (reference sequence). The CDR3 covers 16 residues. J lost 5 bases, V lost 6 bases, and 6 bases had no gene match.